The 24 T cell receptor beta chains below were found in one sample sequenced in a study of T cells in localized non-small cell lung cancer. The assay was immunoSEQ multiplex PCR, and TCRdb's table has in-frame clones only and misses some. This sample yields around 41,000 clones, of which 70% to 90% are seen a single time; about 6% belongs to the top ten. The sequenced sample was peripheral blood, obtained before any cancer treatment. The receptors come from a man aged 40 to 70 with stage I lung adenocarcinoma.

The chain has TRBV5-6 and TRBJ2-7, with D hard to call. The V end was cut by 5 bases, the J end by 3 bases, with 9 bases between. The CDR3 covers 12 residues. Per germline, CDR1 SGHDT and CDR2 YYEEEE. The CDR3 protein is CASSPSGYEQYF. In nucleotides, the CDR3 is TGTGCCAGCAGTCCCTCGGGCTACGAGCAGTACTTC.

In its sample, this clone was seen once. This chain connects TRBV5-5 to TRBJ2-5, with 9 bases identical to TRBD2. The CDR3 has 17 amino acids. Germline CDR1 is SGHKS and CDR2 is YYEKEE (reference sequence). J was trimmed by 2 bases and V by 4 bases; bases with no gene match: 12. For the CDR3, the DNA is TGTGCCAGCAGCAGCCCCTTGGGTGCGGGGGGGCAAGAGACCCAGTACTTC. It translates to CASSSPLGAGGQETQYF.

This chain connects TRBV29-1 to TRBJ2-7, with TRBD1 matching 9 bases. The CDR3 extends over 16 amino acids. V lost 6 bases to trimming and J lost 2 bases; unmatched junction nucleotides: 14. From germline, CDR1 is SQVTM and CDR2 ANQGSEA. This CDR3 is CSVEGGTGYGAYEQYF. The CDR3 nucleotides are TGCAGCGTGGAGGGCGGGACAGGGTATGGGGCCTACGAGCAGTACTTC.

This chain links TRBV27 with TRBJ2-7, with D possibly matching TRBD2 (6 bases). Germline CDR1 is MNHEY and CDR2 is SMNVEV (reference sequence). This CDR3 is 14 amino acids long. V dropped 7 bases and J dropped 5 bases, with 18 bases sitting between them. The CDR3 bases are TGTGCCAGCACCACGGGACTCCTTAACCACGAGCAGTACTTC. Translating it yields CASTTGLLNHEQYF.

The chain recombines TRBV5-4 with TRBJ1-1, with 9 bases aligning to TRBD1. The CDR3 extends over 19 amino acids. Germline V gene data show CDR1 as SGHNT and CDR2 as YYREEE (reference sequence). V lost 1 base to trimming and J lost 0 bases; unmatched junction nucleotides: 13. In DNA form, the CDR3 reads TGTGCCAGCAGCTTGACCCCCCCGACAGGGGGGGGTATGAACACTGAAGCTTTCTTT. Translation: CASSLTPPTGGGMNTEAFF.

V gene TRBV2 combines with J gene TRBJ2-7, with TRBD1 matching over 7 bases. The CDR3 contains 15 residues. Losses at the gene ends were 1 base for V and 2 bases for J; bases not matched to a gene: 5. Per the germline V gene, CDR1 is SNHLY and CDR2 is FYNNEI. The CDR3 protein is CASSEGQGATYEQYF. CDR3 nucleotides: TGTGCCAGCAGTGAAGGACAGGGAGCAACCTACGAGCAGTACTTC.

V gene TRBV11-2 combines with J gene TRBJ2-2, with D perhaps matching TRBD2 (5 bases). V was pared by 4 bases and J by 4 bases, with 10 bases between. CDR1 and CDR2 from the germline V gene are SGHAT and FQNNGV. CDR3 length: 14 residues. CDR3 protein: CASSYLAGTGELFF. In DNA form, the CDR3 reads TGTGCCAGCAGCTACCTCGCGGGCACCGGGGAGCTGTTTTTT.

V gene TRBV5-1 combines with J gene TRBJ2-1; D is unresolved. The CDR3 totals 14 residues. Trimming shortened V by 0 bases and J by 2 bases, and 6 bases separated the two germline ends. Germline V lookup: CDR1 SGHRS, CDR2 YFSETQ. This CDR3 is CASSLGPPYNEQFF. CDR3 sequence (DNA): TGCGCCAGCAGCTTGGGGCCTCCCTACAATGAGCAGTTCTTC. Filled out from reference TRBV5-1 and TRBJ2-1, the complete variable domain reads KAGVTQTPRYLIKTRGQQVTLSCSPISGHRSVSWYQQTPGQGLQFLFEYFSETQRNKGNFPGRFSGRQFSNSRSEMNVSTLELGDSALYLCASSLGPPYNEQFFGPGTRLTVL.

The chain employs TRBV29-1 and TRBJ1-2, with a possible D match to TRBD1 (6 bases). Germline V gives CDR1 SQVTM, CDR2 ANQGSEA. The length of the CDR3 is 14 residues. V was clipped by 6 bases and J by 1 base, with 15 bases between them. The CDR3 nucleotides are TGCAGCGTAGCTAACAGGGTTGGTAACTATGGCTACACCTTC. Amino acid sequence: CSVANRVGNYGYTF. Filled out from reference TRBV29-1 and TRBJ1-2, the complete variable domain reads SAVISQKPSRDICQRGTSLTIQCQVDSQVTMMFWYRQQPGQSLTLIATANQGSEATYESGFVIDKFPISRPNLTFSTLTVSNMSPEDSSIYLCSVANRVGNYGYTFGSGTRLTVV.

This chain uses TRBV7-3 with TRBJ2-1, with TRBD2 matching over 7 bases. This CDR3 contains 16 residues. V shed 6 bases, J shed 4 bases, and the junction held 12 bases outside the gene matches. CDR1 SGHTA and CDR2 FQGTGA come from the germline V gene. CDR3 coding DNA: TGTGCCAGCAGTCCTGGAGACGCGGGAGTATACAATGAGCAGTTCTTC. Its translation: CASSPGDAGVYNEQFF. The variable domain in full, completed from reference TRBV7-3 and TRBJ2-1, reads GAGVSQTPSNKVTEKGKYVELRCDPISGHTALYWYRQSLGQGPEFLIYFQGTGAADDSGLPNDRFFAVRPEGSVSTLKIQRTERGDSAVYLCASSPGDAGVYNEQFFGPGTRLTVL.

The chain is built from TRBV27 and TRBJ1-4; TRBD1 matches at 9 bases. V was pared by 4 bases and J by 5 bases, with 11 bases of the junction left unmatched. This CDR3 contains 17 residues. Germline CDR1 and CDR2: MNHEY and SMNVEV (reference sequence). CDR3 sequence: CASSSYSTGTGNEKLFF. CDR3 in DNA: TGTGCCAGCAGTTCCTACTCCACCGGGACAGGGAATGAAAAACTGTTTTTT. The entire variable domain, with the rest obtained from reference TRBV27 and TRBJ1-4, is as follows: EAQVTQNPRYLITVTGKKLTVTCSQNMNHEYMSWYRQDPGLGLRQIYYSMNVEVTDKGDVPEGYKVSRKEKRNFPLILESPSPNQTSLYFCASSSYSTGTGNEKLFFGSGTQLSVL.

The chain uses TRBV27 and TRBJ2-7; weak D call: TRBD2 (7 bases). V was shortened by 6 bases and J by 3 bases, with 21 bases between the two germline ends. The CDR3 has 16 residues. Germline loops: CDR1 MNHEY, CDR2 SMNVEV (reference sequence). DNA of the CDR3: TGTGCCAGCAGCCCCTCGGGGGCGGGAGCCCTCTACGAGCAGTACTTC. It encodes CASSPSGAGALYEQYF.

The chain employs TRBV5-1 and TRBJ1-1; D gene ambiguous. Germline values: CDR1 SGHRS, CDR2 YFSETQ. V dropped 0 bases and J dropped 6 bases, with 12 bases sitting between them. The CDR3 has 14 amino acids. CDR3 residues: CASSLDTRRAEAFF. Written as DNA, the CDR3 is TGCGCCAGCAGCTTGGATACCCGGAGGGCTGAAGCTTTCTTT.

Here the CDR3 reads CASSPGASVTYEQYF. The CDR3 bases are TGTGCCAGCAGCCCTGGGGCTAGCGTGACCTACGAGCAGTACTTC. The chain links TRBV7-3 to TRBJ2-7, with D perhaps TRBD2 (6 bases). Germline-derived CDR1 and CDR2 are SGHTA and FQGTGA. With 5 bases removed from V and 2 bases from J, the gap between germline ends came to 16 bases. The CDR3 has 15 residues.

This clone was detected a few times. The CDR3 loop reads CASSLGQTQYF. DNA for the CDR3: TGTGCCAGCAGCTTGGGACAGACCCAGTACTTC. The chain recombines TRBV5-6 with TRBJ2-5; no definite D call. The CDR3 sequence is 11 residues long. Germline V lookup: CDR1 SGHDT, CDR2 YYEEEE. Trimming stripped 0 bases from V and 6 bases from J, with 3 bases between.

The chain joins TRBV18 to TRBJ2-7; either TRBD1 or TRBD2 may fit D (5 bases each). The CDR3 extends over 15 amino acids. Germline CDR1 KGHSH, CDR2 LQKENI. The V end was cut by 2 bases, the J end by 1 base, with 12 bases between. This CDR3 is CASSPSGTASYEQYF. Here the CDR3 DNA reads TGTGCCAGCTCACCATCCGGGACGGCGTCCTACGAGCAGTACTTC.

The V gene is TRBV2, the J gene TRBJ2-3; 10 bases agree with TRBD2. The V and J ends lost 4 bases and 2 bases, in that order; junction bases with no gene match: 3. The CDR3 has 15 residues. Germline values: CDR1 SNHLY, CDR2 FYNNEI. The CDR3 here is CASSVAGGPTDTQYF. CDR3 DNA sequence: TGTGCCAGCAGTGTAGCGGGAGGACCCACAGATACGCAGTATTTT.

CDR3 DNA sequence: TGTGCCAGCAGCTTGGACTGGGGGAGGGAGACCCAGTACTTC. This sequence encodes CASSLDWGRETQYF. This chain joins TRBV5-5 and TRBJ2-5; the D gene is possibly TRBD2 (6 bases). The germline V gene encodes CDR1 SGHKS and CDR2 YYEKEE (reference sequence). V shed 0 bases and J shed 5 bases, with 11 bases lying between them. CDR3 size: 14 residues.

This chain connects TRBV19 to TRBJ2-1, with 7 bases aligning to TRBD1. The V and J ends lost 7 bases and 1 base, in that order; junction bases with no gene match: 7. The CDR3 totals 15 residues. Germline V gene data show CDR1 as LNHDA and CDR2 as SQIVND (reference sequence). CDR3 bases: TGTGCCAGTACCCGACAGGGCGGATCCTACAATGAGCAGTTCTTC. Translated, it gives CASTRQGGSYNEQFF.

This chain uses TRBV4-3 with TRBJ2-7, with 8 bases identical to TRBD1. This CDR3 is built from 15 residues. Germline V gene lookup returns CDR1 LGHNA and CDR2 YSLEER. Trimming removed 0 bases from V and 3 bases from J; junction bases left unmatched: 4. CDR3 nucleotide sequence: TGCGCCAGCAGCCAAGAATGGACAGGGATCTACGAGCAGTACTTC. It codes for CASSQEWTGIYEQYF.

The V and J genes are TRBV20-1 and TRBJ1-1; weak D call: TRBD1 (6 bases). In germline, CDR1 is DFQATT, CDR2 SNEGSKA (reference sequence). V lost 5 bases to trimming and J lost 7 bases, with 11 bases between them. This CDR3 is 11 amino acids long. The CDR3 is CSAGTSYEAFF. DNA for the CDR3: TGCAGTGCTGGGACATCTTATGAAGCTTTCTTT.

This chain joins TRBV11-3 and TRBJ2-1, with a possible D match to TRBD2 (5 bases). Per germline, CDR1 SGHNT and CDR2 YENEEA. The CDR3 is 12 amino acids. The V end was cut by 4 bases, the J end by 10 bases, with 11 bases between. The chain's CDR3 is CASSWTGREQFF. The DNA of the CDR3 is TGTGCCAGCAGCTGGACTGGGCGGGAGCAGTTCTTC. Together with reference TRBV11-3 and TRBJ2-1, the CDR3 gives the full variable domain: EAGVVQSPRYKIIEKKQPVAFWCNPISGHNTLYWYLQNLGQGPELLIRYENEEAVDDSQLPKDRFSAERLKGVDSTLKIQPAELGDSAVYLCASSWTGREQFFGPGTRLTVL.

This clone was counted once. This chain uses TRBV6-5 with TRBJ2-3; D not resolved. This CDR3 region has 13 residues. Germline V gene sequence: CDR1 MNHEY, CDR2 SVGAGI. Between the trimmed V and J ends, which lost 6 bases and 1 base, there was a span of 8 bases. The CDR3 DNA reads TGTGCCAGCAGGGTGGTGGGCACAGATACGCAGTATTTT. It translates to CASRVVGTDTQYF.

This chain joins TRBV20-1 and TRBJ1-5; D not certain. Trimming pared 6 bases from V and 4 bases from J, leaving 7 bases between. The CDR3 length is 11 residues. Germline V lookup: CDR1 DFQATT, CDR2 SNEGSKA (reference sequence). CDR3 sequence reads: CSAVGNQPQHF. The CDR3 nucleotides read TGCAGTGCCGTCGGTAATCAGCCCCAGCATTTT.